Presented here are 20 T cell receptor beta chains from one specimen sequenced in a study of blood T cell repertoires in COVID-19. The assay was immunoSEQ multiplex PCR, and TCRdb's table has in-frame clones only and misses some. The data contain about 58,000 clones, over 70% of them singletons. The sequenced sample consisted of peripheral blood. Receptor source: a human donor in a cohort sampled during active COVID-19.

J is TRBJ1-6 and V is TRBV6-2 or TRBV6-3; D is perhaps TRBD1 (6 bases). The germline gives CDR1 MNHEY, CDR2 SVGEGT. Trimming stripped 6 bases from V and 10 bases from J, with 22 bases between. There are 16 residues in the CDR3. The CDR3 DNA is TGTGCCAGCAGCCGGACCGGCAGGGGCCGGCAATCACCCCTCCACTTT. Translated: CASSRTGRGRQSPLHF.

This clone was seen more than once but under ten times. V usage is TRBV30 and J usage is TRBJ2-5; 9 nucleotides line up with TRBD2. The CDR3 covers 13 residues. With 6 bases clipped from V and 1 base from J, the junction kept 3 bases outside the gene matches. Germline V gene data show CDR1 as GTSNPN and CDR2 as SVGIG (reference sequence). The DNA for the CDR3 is TGTGCCTGTAGCGGGGGCATCCAAGAGACCCAGTACTTC. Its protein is CACSGGIQETQYF.

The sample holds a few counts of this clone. As DNA, the CDR3 is TGTGCCAGTAGTGGTGGACAGAATAATCAGCCCCAGCATTTT. Translating it yields CASSGGQNNQPQHF. The chain links TRBV19 to TRBJ1-5; D perhaps matches TRBD1 (6 bases). V was cut by 5 bases and J by 4 bases, with 12 bases left in between. Germline assignment: CDR1 LNHDA and CDR2 SQIVND (reference sequence). The CDR3 covers 14 residues.

In nucleotides, the CDR3 is TGTGCCAGCAGCGCAGGACAGGGTTGGCAGCCCCAGCATTTT. This translates into CASSAGQGWQPQHF. This chain uses TRBV7-8 with TRBJ1-5; 8 bases line up with TRBD1. The CDR3 runs 14 residues. The V gene's germline CDR1 is SGHVS and CDR2 FQNEAQ. V was clipped by 5 bases and J by 7 bases; unmatched bases: 7.

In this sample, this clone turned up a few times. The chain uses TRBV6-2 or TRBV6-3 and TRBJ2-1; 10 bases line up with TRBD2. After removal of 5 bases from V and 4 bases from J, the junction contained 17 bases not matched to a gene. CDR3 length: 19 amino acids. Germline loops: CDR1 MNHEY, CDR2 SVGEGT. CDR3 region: CASSTTLAGRIRAYNEQFF. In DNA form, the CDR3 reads TGTGCCAGCAGTACGACACTAGCGGGAAGGATCCGCGCGTACAATGAGCAGTTCTTC.

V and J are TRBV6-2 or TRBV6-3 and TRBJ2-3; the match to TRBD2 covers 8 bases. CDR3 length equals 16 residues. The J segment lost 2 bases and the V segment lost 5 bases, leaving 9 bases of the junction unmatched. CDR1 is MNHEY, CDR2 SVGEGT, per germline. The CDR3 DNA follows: TGTGCCAGCAGTCCCGGACTAGCAGAATACACAGATACGCAGTATTTT. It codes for CASSPGLAEYTDTQYF.

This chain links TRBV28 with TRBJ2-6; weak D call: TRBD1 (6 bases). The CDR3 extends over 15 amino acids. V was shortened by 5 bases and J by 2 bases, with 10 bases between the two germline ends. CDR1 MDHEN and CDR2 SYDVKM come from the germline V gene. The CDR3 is CASSPHRAGANVLTF. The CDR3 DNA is TGTGCCAGCAGTCCCCACAGGGCTGGGGCCAACGTCCTGACTTTC.

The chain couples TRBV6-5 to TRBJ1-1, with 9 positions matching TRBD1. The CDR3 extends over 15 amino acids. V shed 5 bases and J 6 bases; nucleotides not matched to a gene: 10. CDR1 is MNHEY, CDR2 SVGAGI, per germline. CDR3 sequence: CASSPETGGVPEAFF. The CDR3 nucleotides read TGTGCCAGCAGTCCCGAGACAGGGGGTGTCCCTGAAGCTTTCTTT.

The chain's CDR3 is CASSATGETEAFF. In DNA form, the CDR3 reads TGTGCCAGTAGTGCGACAGGGGAAACTGAAGCTTTCTTT. V is TRBV19 and J is TRBJ1-1; 8 bases fit TRBD1. The V gene's germline CDR1 is LNHDA and CDR2 SQIVND (reference sequence). This CDR3 contains 13 residues. J lost 5 bases, V lost 5 bases, and 4 bases had no gene match.

The CDR3 loop reads CASSYLVGRAIPGYTF. In DNA form, the CDR3 reads TGTGCCAGCAGTTATTTGGTCGGCAGGGCAATACCGGGCTACACCTTC. This chain links TRBV6-5 with TRBJ1-2, with a tentative D call TRBD1 (5 bases). There are 16 residues in the CDR3. V lost 3 bases and J lost 8, with 22 bases in between. Germline CDR1 reads MNHEY; CDR2 reads SVGAGI.

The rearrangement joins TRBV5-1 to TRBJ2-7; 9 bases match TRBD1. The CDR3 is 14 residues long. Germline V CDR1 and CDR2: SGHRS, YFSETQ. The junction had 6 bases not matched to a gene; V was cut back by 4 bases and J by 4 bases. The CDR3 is CASSPGTGTYEQYF. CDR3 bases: TGCGCCAGCAGCCCAGGGACAGGGACTTACGAGCAGTACTTC.

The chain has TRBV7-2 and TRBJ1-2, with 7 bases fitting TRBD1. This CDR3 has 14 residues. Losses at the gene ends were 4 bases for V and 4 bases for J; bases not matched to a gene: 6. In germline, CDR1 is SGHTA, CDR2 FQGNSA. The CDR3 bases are TGTGCCAGCAGCTCCAGACAGGGTTCCTATGGCTACACCTTC. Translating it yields CASSSRQGSYGYTF. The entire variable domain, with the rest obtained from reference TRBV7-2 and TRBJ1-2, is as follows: GAGVSQSPSNKVTEKGKDVELRCDPISGHTALYWYRQSLGQGLEFLIYFQGNSAPDKSGLPSDRFSAERTGGSVSTLTIQRTQQEDSAVYLCASSSRQGSYGYTFGSGTRLTVV.

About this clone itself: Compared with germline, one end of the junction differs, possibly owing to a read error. The CDR3 reads CASSILGGETQYF. The DNA of the CDR3 is TGTGCCAGCAGTATATTAGGGGGAGAGACCCAGTACTTC. The rearrangement uses TRBV19 and TRBJ2-5, with TRBD1 as a possible D gene (6 bases). Per the germline V gene, CDR1 is LNHDA and CDR2 is SQIVND (reference sequence). The CDR3 is 13 residues long.

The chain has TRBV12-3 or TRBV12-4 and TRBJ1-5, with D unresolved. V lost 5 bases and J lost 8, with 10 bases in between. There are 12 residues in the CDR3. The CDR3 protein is CASSVWLEPQHF. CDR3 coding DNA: TGTGCCAGCAGTGTTTGGTTAGAGCCCCAGCATTTT.

The CDR3 DNA follows: TGTGCCAGCACCCTTTTCCCGGACACGAACACTGAAGCTTTCTTT. This encodes CASTLFPDTNTEAFF. This chain links TRBV4-2 with TRBJ1-1; a weak D match, TRBD1 (5 bases). CDR1 and CDR2 (germline): LGHNA, YNFKEQ. The V end lost 7 bases, the J end lost 1 base, and 16 bases lay between the germline ends. This CDR3 comprises 15 residues.

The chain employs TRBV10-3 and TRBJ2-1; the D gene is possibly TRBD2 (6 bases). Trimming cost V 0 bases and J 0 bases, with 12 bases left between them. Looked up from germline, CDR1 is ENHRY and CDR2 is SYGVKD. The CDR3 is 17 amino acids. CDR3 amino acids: CAISESGGKSSYNEQFF. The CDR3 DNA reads TGTGCCATCAGTGAGTCGGGCGGGAAAAGCTCCTACAATGAGCAGTTCTTC.

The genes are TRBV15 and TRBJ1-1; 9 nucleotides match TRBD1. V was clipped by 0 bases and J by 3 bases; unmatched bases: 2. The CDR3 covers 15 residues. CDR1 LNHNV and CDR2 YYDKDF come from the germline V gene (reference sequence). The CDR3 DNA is TGTGCCACCAGCAGAGAACAGGGGGCGCACACTGAAGCTTTCTTT. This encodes CATSREQGAHTEAFF.

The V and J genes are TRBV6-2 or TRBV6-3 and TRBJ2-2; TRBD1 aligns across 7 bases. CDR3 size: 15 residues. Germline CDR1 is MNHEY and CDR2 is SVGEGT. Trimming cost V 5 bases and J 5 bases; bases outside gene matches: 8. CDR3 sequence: CASSQTGTRTGELFF. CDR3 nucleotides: TGTGCCAGCAGTCAGACAGGGACGAGGACCGGGGAGCTGTTTTTT.

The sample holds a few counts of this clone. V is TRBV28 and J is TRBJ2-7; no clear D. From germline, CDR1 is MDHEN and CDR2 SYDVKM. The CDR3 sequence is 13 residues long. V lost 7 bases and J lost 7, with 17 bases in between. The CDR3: CASTRPPRPEQYF. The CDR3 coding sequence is TGTGCCAGCACTCGGCCACCTAGGCCTGAGCAGTACTTC. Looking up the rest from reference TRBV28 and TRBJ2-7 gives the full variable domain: DVKVTQSSRYLVKRTGEKVFLECVQDMDHENMFWYRQDPGLGLRLIYFSYDVKMKEKGDIPEGYSVSREKKERFSLILESASTNQTSMYLCASTRPPRPEQYFGPGTRLTVT.

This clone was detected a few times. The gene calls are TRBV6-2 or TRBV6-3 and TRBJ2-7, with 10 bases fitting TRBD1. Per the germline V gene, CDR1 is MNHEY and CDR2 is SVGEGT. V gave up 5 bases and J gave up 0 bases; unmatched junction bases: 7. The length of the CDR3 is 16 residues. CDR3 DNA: TGTGCCAGCAGTCGCCCGACAGGGGGCAACTCCTACGAGCAGTACTTC. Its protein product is CASSRPTGGNSYEQYF.